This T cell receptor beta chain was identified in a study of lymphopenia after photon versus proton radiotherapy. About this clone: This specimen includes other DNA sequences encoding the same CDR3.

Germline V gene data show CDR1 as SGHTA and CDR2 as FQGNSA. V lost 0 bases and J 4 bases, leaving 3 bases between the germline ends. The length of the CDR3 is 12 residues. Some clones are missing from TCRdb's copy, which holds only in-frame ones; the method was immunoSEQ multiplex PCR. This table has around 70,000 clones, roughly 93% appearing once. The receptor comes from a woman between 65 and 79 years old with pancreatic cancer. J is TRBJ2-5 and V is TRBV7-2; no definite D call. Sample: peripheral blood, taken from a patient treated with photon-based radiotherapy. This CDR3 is CASSLAGETQYF. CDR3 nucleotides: TGTGCCAGCAGCTTAGCGGGAGAGACCCAGTACTTC.